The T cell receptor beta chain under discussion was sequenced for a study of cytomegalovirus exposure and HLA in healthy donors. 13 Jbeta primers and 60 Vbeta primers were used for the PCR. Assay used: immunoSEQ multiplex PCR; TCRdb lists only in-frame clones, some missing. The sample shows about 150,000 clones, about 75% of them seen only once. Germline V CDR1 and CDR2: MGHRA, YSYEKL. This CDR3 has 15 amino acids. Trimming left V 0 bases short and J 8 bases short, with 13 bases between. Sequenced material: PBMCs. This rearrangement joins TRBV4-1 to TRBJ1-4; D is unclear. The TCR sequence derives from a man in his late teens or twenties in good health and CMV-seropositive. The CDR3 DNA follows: TGCGCCAGCAGCCAAGAAGAGGGTTTTCACGAAAAACTGTTTTTT. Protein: CASSQEEGFHEKLFF.